This record covers a single T cell receptor beta chain. These data originate in a study of chemoradiotherapy in HPV16-positive cancers. In germline, CDR1 is LGHNA, CDR2 YNFKEQ. CDR3 length equals 18 residues. Germline trimming cut 3 bases from V and 2 bases from J; bases unmatched to any gene: 8. Assay: immunoSEQ multiplex PCR; the TCRdb copy retains only in-frame clones and omits some. The table records some 13,000 clones, roughly 70% of them present only once. This clonotype was sampled from a human donor with HPV-associated anogenital cancer. V and J are TRBV4-2 and TRBJ2-3, with TRBD2 matching over 13 bases. The sample here was taken from a patient who underwent chemoradiotherapy. CDR3 sequence reads: CASSHPTSGRATTDTQYF. DNA of the CDR3: TGTGCCAGCAGCCACCCCACTAGCGGGAGGGCCACCACAGATACGCAGTATTTT.